Below are 7 T cell receptor beta chains sequenced from a single sample in a study of graft-versus-host responses after intestinal transplantation. Sequencing used immunoSEQ multiplex PCR; TCRdb keeps in-frame clones, though not all of them. The sample yields approximately 60,000 clones, roughly 90% seen once. The starting material, graft tissue, was processed to release intraepithelial and lamina propria lymphocytes. This specimen consisted of ileum tissue, obtained 350 to 400 days after transplant. These receptors originate from a human patient who received an intestinal transplant, so some T cells may come from the graft donor.

The chain couples TRBV7-6 to TRBJ2-7; TRBD2 matches at 15 bases. The CDR3 has 15 amino acids. The J segment lost 6 bases and the V segment lost 4 bases, leaving 4 bases of the junction unmatched. Germline CDR1 is SGHVS and CDR2 is FNYEAQ. Here the CDR3 reads CASSYRTSGRGEQYF. CDR3 nucleotide sequence: TGTGCCAGCAGCTACCGGACTAGCGGGAGGGGCGAGCAGTACTTC. The full variable domain, completed using reference TRBV7-6 and TRBJ2-7, is GAGVSQSPRYKVTKRGQDVALRCDPISGHVSLYWYRQALGQGPEFLTYFNYEAQQDKSGLPNDRFSAERPEGSISTLTIQRTEQRDSAMYRCASSYRTSGRGEQYFGPGTRLTVT.

The chain combines TRBV11-3 with TRBJ1-5, with 7 bases lining up with TRBD1. The germline V gene has CDR1 SGHNT and CDR2 YENEEA. CDR3 length: 19 amino acids. J gave up 0 bases and V 5 bases, and 16 bases lay outside the gene matches. The CDR3 protein is CASSPGGVTINYSNQPQHF. The DNA of the CDR3 is TGTGCCAGCAGCCCAGGGGGTGTCACCATAAACTATAGCAATCAGCCCCAGCATTTT.

The chain uses TRBV5-5 and TRBJ2-2; 8 bases map to TRBD1. The CDR3 is 16 residues long. Germline values: CDR1 SGHKS, CDR2 YYEKEE (reference sequence). The trim removed 0 bases at V and 5 bases at J, leaving 6 bases unmatched. CDR3 residues: CASSLDETGETGELFF. In DNA form, the CDR3 reads TGTGCCAGCAGCTTGGACGAGACAGGGGAAACCGGGGAGCTGTTTTTT. Full variable domain (outside the CDR3, taken from reference TRBV5-5 and TRBJ2-2): DAGVTQSPTHLIKTRGQQVTLRCSPISGHKSVSWYQQVLGQGPQFIFQYYEKEERGRGNFPDRFSARQFPNYSSELNVNALLLGDSALYLCASSLDETGETGELFFGEGSRLTVL.

The CDR3 nucleotides read TGTGCCAGCAGTTCTGTGGCAGATACGCAGTATTTT. The encoded protein is CASSSVADTQYF. The rearrangement links TRBV6-5 to TRBJ2-3, with D hard to call. CDR3 length equals 12 residues. The V and J ends lost 4 bases and 4 bases respectively, with 6 bases between them. Germline CDR1 and CDR2: MNHEY and SVGAGI.

The chain couples TRBV9 to TRBJ1-1; no definite D call. CDR1 SGDLS and CDR2 YYNGEE come from the germline V gene. The CDR3 loop spans 13 amino acids. With 0 bases removed from V and 1 base from J, the gap between germline ends came to 4 bases. CDR3: CASSVEENTEAFF. As DNA, the CDR3 is TGTGCCAGCAGCGTAGAGGAGAACACTGAAGCTTTCTTT.

The rearrangement links TRBV6-5 to TRBJ2-3, with D possibly being TRBD2 (6 bases). CDR1 is MNHEY, CDR2 SVGAGI, per germline. The CDR3 is made up of 12 amino acids. V lost 2 bases and J 13 bases, leaving 13 bases between the germline ends. CDR3 DNA sequence: TGTGCCAGCAGTTACCCGGGAGCAGATGAGTATTTT. It codes for CASSYPGADEYF.

This chain connects TRBV4-2 to TRBJ2-5; D not certain. There are 15 residues in the CDR3. V shed 4 bases and J shed 5 bases, with 17 bases lying between them. Looked up from germline, CDR1 is LGHNA and CDR2 is YNFKEQ. The CDR3 region is CASSPSTLLGETQYF. The DNA for the CDR3 is TGTGCCAGCAGCCCATCGACATTGCTGGGGGAGACCCAGTACTTC.